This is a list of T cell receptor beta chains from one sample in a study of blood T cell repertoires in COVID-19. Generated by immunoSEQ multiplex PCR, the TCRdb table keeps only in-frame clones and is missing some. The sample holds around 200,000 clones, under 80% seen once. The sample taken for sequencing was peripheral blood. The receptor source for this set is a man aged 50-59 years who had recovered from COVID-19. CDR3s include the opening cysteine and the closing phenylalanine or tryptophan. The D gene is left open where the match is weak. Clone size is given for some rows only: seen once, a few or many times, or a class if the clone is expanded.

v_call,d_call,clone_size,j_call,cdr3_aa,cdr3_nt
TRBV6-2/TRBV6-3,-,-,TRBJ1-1,CASSMGGAGSEAFF,TGTGCCAGCAGCATGGGTGGGGCTGGCAGTGAAGCTTTCTTT
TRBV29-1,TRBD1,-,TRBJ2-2,CSAVTGALNTGELFF,TGCAGCGCTGTGACAGGGGCGTTAAACACCGGGGAGCTGTTTTTT
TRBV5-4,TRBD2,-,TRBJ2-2,CASSSGLASSTGELFF,TGTGCCAGCAGTTCAGGACTAGCGAGCTCGACCGGGGAGCTGTTTTTT
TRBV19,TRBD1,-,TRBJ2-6,CATKYRTGVGGANVLTF,TGTGCCACTAAGTACCGGACAGGGGTAGGTGGGGCCAACGTCCTGACTTTC
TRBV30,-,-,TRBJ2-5,CAWIPGSVGETQYF,TGTGCCTGGATTCCAGGGTCAGTAGGAGAGACCCAGTACTTC
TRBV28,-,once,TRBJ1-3,CASTPQGPSGNTIYF,TGTGCCAGCACTCCACAGGGCCCCTCTGGAAACACCATATATTTT
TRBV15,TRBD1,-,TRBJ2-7,CATSRKPWDRGYEQYF,TGTGCCACCAGCAGAAAACCATGGGACAGGGGCTACGAGCAGTACTTC
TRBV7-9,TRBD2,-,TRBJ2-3,CASSLVLAGGADTQYF,TGTGCCAGCAGCTTAGTTCTAGCGGGAGGCGCAGATACGCAGTATTTT
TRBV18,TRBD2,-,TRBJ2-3,CASSLRTSGNTDTQYF,TGTGCCAGCTCATTACGGACTAGCGGGAACACAGATACGCAGTATTTT
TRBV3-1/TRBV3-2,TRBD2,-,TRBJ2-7,CASSQGAGGLSSYEQYF,TGTGCCAGCAGCCAAGGAGCGGGAGGTCTAAGCTCCTACGAGCAGTACTTC
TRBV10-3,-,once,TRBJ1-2,CAISDPFYYGYTF,TGTGCCATCAGTGACCCGTTTTACTATGGCTACACCTTC
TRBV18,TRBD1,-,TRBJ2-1,CASARTGGYNEQFF,TGTGCCAGCGCAAGGACAGGGGGCTACAATGAGCAGTTCTTC
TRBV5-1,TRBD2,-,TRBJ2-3,CASSRVLAGGPRGTDTQYF,TGCGCCAGCAGCCGAGTACTAGCGGGAGGGCCGAGGGGCACAGATACGCAGTATTTT
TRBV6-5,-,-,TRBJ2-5,CASRGAEETQYF,TGTGCCAGCCGGGGGGCTGAAGAGACCCAGTACTTC
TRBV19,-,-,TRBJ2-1,CASSIQANLYNEQFF,TGTGCCAGTAGTATACAGGCAAACCTCTACAATGAGCAGTTCTTC
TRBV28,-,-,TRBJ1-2,CASGLRTNEANYGYTF,TGTGCCAGCGGTCTACGGACAAACGAAGCTAACTATGGCTACACCTTC
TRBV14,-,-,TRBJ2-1,CASSQGLSGEQFF,TGTGCCAGCAGCCAAGGACTGTCGGGTGAGCAGTTCTTC
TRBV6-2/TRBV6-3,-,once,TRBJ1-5,CASSYSRQAGQPQHF,TGTGCCAGCAGTTATTCGCGACAGGCGGGTCAGCCCCAGCATTTT
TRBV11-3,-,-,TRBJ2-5,CASSSTSLETQYF,TGTGCCAGCAGCTCGACTAGTTTGGAGACCCAGTACTTC
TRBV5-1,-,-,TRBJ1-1,CASSSNRDLNTEAFF,TGCGCCAGCAGTAGTAACAGGGACCTGAACACTGAAGCTTTCTTT
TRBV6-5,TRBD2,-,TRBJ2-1,CASREGLAGDEQFF,TGTGCCAGCAGAGAGGGACTAGCGGGAGATGAGCAGTTCTTC
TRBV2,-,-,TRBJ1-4,CASSGGSNEKLFF,TGTGCCAGCAGTGGCGGAAGTAATGAAAAACTGTTTTTT
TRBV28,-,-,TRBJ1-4,CASSFMEPNEKLFF,TGTGCCAGCAGTTTTATGGAGCCTAATGAAAAACTGTTTTTT
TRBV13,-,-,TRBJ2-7,CATGLSRYEQYF,TGTGCCACTGGACTCAGTCGGTACGAGCAGTACTTC
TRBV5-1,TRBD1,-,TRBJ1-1,CASSTQGGNTEAFF,TGCGCCAGCAGCACACAGGGGGGGAACACTGAAGCTTTCTTT
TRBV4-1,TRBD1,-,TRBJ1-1,CASSRSTGTGGNTEAFF,TGCGCCAGCAGCCGCAGTACCGGGACAGGGGGGAACACTGAAGCTTTCTTT
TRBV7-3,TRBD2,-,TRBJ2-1,CASSLTSSGRAPKFF,TGTGCCAGCAGCTTAACGTCGAGCGGGAGGGCCCCTAAGTTCTTC
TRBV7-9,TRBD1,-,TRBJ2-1,CASSHGTGSSYNEQFF,TGTGCCAGCAGCCATGGGACAGGGAGCTCCTACAATGAGCAGTTCTTC
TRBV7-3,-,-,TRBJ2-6,CASMRSGANVLTF,TGTGCCAGCATGAGGTCTGGGGCCAACGTCCTGACTTTC
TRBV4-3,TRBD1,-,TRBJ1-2,CASSPQATGWPGYTF,TGCGCCAGCAGCCCTCAAGCGACAGGGTGGCCTGGCTACACCTTC
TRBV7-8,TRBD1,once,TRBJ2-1,CASSPYTGDEQFF,TGTGCCAGCAGCCCTTATACAGGGGATGAGCAGTTCTTC
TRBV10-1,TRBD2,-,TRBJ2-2,CASTWTSGRPITGELFF,TGCGCCAGCACCTGGACTAGCGGGAGGCCGATTACCGGGGAGCTGTTTTTT
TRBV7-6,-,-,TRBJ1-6,CASSTGRRTVYNSPLHF,TGTGCCAGCAGCACTGGGCGGCGGACAGTCTATAATTCACCCCTCCACTTT
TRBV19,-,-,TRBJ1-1,CASSTYTEAFF,TGTGCCAGTAGTACGTACACTGAAGCTTTCTTT
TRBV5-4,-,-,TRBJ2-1,CASSGLDGEFF,TGTGCCAGCAGCGGCCTGGACGGGGAGTTCTTC
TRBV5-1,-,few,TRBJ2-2,CASSLGTTNTGELFF,TGCGCCAGCAGCTTGGGTACAACGAACACCGGGGAGCTGTTTTTT
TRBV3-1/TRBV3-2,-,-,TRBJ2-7,CASSQASGAYEQYF,TGTGCCAGCAGCCAAGCGTCCGGAGCCTACGAGCAGTACTTC
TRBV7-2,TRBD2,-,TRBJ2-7,CASSLEGASGSYEQYF,TGTGCCAGCAGCTTAGAAGGGGCTAGCGGGAGCTACGAGCAGTACTTC
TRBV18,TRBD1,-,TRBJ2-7,CASSPPTGGPYEQYF,TGTGCCAGCTCACCACCGACAGGGGGGCCCTACGAGCAGTACTTC
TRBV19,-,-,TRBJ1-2,CASSTLEGQSRYTF,TGTGCCAGTAGCACTTTAGAGGGCCAGAGTCGCTACACCTTC
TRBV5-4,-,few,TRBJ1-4,CASSLGRAPATNEKLFF,TGTGCCAGCAGCTTGGGCCGAGCACCGGCAACTAATGAAAAACTGTTTTTT
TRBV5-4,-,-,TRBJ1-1,CASSLDSNTEAFF,TGTGCCAGCAGCTTGGATAGTAACACTGAAGCTTTCTTT
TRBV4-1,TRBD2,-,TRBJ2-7,CASSPYGLAGSSYEQYF,TGCGCCAGCAGCCCTTACGGACTAGCGGGAAGCTCCTACGAGCAGTACTTC
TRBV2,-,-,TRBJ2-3,CASSRDTDTQYF,TGTGCCAGCAGTCGGGACACAGATACGCAGTATTTT
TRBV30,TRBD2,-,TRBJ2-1,CAWRPTLAGGYNEQFF,TGTGCCTGGAGACCAACCCTAGCGGGAGGGTACAATGAGCAGTTCTTC
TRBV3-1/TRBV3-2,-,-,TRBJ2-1,CASSLQFDEQFF,TGTGCCAGCAGCCTACAATTCGATGAGCAGTTCTTC
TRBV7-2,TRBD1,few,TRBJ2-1,CASSLAGTAFNEQFF,TGTGCCAGCAGCTTAGCCGGGACAGCATTCAATGAGCAGTTCTTC
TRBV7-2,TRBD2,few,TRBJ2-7,CASSLVPAGVSYEQYF,TGTGCCAGCAGCTTAGTTCCAGCGGGAGTATCATACGAGCAGTACTTC
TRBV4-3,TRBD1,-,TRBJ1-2,CASSGTGGRGYTF,TGCGCCAGCAGCGGGACAGGGGGCCGAGGCTACACCTTC
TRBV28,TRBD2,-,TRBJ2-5,CASSFLAGGKETQYF,TGTGCCAGCAGTTTTTTAGCGGGAGGAAAAGAGACCCAGTACTTC
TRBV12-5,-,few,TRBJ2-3,CASGSTLLGGGGGDTQYF,TGTGCTAGTGGTTCCACCCTGCTAGGAGGGGGCGGCGGAGATACGCAGTATTTT
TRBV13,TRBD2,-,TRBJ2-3,CASSLGGLRTDTQYF,TGTGCCAGCAGCTTAGGGGGACTACGCACAGATACGCAGTATTTT
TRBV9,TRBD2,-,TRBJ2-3,CASGAGGRTDTQYF,TGTGCCAGCGGAGCGGGAGGTCGGACAGATACGCAGTATTTT
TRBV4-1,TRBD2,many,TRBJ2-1,CASSYSGSIYNEQFF,TGCGCCAGCAGCTATAGCGGGAGTATCTACAATGAGCAGTTCTTC
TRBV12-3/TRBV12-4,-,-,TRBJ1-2,CASRNTGSRGYTF,TGTGCCAGCAGAAATACAGGCTCTAGAGGCTACACCTTC